The source of this TCR beta chain is a study of T-cell reconstitution after alpha-beta-depleted transplantation in children. This clonotype was counted many times. CDR3 length: 10 residues. The germline V gene encodes CDR1 SQVTM and CDR2 ANQGSEA. The ends were cut back, 7 bases at V and 3 bases at J, with 6 bases in the middle. Unique molecular identifiers were incorporated into the prepared TCRbeta library. TCRdb itself ran the PCR reads through MiXCR, one entry per CDR3 protein. The sample includes a few hundred thousand distinct CDR3 sequences, 13% of them seen just once. V and J are TRBV29-1 and TRBJ2-5; a possible D gene is TRBD2 (5 bases). The sequencing here drew on PBMCs, taken from the stem cell graft. This sequence originates from a human donor who donated a stem cell graft to a child with Fanconi anemia. DNA of the CDR3: TGCAGCGGGAGGAAAGAGACCCAGTACTTC. It is translated as CSGRKETQYF.